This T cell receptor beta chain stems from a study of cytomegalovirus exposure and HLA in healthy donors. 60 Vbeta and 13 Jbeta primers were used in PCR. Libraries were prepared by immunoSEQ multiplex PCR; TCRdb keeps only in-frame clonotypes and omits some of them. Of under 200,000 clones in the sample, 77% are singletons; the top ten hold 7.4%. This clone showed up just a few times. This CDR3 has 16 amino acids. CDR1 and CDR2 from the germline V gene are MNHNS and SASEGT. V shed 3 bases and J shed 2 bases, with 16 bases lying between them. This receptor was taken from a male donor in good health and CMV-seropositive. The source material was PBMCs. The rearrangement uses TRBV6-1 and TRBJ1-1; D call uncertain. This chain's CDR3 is CASSDRMRVVNTEAFF. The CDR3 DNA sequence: TGTGCCAGCAGTGATCGGATGAGGGTCGTTAACACTGAAGCTTTCTTT.